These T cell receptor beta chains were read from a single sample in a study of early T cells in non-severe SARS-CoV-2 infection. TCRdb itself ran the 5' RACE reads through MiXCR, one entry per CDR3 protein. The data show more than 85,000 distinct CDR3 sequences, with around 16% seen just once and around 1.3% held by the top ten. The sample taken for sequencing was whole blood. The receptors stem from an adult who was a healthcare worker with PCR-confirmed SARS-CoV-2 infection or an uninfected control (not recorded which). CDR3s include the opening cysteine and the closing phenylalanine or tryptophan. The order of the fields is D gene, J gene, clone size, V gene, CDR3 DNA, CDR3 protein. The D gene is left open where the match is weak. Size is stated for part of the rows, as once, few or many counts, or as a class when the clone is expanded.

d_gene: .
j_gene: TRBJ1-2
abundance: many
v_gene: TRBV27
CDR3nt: TGTGCCAGCAGTCATATAGATGGACTACAAGGGGAGGGCTACACCTTC
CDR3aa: CASSHIDGLQGEGYTF

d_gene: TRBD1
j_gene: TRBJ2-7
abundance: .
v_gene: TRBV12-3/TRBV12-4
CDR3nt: TGTGCCAGCAGCCCTGGGACAGGGGGCCGCTACGAGCAGTACTTC
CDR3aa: CASSPGTGGRYEQYF

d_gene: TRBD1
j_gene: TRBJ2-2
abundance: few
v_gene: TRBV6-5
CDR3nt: TGTGCCAGCAGGAGAAACAGGGGTGACTTCACCGGGGAGCTGTTTTTT
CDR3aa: CASRRNRGDFTGELFF

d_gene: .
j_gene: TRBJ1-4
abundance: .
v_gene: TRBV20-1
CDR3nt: TGCAGTGCTAGCGAGAGTGCAACTAATGAAAAACTGTTTTTT
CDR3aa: CSASESATNEKLFF

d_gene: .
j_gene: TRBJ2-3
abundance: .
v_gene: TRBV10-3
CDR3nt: TGTGCCATCAGTGAGGCAGCTAGCACAGATACGCAGTATTTT
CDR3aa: CAISEAASTDTQYF

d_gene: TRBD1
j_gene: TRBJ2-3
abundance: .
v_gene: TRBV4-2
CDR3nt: TGTGCCAGCAGCCAAGGGGTGGGACAGGCCTCTAATACGCAGTATTTT
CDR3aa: CASSQGVGQASNTQYF

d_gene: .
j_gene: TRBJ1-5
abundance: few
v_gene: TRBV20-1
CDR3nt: TGCAGTGCCCGAGGGTCAGGCAATCAGCCCCAGCATTTT
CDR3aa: CSARGSGNQPQHF

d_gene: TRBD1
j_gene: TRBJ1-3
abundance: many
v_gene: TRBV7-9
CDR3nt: TGTGCCAGCAGCTCGAGACAGGGCGCCACCATATATTTT
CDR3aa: CASSSRQGATIYF

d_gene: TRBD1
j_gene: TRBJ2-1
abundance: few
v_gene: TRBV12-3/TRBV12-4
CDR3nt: TGTGCCAGCAGTGCGGGACAGGGATTTGAGCAGTTCTTC
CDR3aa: CASSAGQGFEQFF

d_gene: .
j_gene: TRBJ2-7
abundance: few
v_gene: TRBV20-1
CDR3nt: TGCAGTGCTAAGACCGGCGGATCCTACGAGCAGTACTTC
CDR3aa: CSAKTGGSYEQYF

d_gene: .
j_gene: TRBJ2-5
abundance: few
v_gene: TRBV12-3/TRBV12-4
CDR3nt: TGTGCCAGCAGTTTTTATACTGACTACGGGGAGACCCAGTACTTC
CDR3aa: CASSFYTDYGETQYF

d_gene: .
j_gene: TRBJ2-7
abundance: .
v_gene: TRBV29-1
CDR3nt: TGCAGCGCTACGGGACCCAGCATGAAGGGCTACGAGCAGTACTTC
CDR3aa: CSATGPSMKGYEQYF

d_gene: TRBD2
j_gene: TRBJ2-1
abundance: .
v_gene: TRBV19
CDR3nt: TGTGCCAGTAGGGGAGGACTAGCGGACAATGAGCAGTTCTTC
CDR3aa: CASRGGLADNEQFF

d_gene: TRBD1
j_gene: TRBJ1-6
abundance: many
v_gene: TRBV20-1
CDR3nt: TGCAGTGCTAGAACTAGGACAGGGAATAATTCACCCCTCCACTTT
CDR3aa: CSARTRTGNNSPLHF

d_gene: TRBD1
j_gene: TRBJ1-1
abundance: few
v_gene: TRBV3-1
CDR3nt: TGTGCCAGCAGCACCTGGGACAGGGGGTTGATGAACACTGAAGCTTTCTTT
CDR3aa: CASSTWDRGLMNTEAFF

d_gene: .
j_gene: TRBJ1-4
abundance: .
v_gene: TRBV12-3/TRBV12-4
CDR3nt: TGTGCCAGCAGCCCTACGGTCCGAAAACTGTTTTTT
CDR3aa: CASSPTVRKLFF

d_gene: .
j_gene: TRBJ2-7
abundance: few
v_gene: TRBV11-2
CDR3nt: TGTGCCAGCACGTATTGGGACAACTCCTACGAGCAGTACTTC
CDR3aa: CASTYWDNSYEQYF

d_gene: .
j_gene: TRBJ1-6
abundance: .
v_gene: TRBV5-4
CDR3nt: TGTGCCAGCAGCTTAACAGACGACGGATCACCCCTCCACTTT
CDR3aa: CASSLTDDGSPLHF

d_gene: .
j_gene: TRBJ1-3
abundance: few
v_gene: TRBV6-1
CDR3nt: TGTGCCACCTTAGGCCGAACAAGCTCTGGAAACACCATATATTTT
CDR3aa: CATLGRTSSGNTIYF

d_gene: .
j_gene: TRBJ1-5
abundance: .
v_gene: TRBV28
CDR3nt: TGTGCCAGCAGGATATTAGGGGGTCGGAATCAGCCCCAGCATTTT
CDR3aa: CASRILGGRNQPQHF

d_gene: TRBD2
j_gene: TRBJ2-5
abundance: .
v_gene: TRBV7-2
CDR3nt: TGTGCCAGCAGACCAGCGCGGGGGTCCCAAGAGACCCAGTACTTC
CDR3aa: CASRPARGSQETQYF

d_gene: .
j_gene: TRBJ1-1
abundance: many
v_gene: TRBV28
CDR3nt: TGTGCCAGCAGTTTGGTAGCCCTGAACACTGAAGCTTTCTTT
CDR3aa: CASSLVALNTEAFF

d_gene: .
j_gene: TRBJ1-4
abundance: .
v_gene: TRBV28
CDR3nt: TGTGCCAGCAGGTGGGGCAGGGATGAAAAACTGTTTTTT
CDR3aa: CASRWGRDEKLFF

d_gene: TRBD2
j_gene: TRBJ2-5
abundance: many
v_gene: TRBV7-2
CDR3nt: TGTGCCAGCAGCTCCCTGTTAACTAGCGGGACCGAGACCCAGTACTTC
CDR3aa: CASSSLLTSGTETQYF

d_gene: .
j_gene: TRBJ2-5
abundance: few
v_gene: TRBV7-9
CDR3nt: TGTGCCAGCAGCTTAAACGGGCAAGCAACGACCCAGTACTTC
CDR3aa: CASSLNGQATTQYF

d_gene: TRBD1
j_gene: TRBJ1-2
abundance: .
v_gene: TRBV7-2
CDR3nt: TGTGCCAGCAGCGCGTTAACAGGGGGGAACTATGGCTACACCTTC
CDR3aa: CASSALTGGNYGYTF

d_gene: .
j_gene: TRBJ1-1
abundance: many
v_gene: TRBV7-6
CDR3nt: TGTGCCACCAAACGGGGGGGGCGGAACACTGAAGCTTTCTTT
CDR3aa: CATKRGGRNTEAFF

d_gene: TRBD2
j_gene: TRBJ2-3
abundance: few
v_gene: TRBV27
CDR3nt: TGTGCCAGCTCCGATAGCGGGACTACGCAGTATTTT
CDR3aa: CASSDSGTTQYF